A single T cell receptor (beta chain) is shown here with its context. This clone was counted once. It has no known antigen specificity. Base qualities are not at hand, and no much larger clone is one base apart. From the cysteine through the phenylalanine, the CDR3 covers 15 amino acids. The DNA shown is the 45-base CDR3, in frame from base 1. The germline V gene encodes CDR1 SNHLY and CDR2 FYNNEI. Deletion took 0 bases off V and 6 bases off J, with a span of 15 bases between the germline ends. The meaning of the sample's treatment or condition label: 19 received Ad26.COV2.S at low or high dose, single or two shots; 5 received placebo; per-sample allocation not given. For vaccine and placebo recipients, repertoires were sequenced using samples collected on day 63 after the first injection. Cohort 1b enrolled some 25 adults aged 18-55 years at a single site in Boston, USA, between 29 July and 7 August 2020. Ad26.COV2.S was a replication-incompetent adenovirus type 26 vector expressing a prefusion-stabilized SARS-CoV-2 spike protein from the original Wuhan strain.

This record comes from a study of Ad26.COV2.S vaccination and SARS-CoV-2 variants (dated by TCRdb to the early 2020s). For context, the study as a whole: Donors in the vaccine arm were drawn from COV1001, a multicentre, randomized, double-blind, placebo-controlled phase I-IIa trial testing Ad26.COV2.S in healthy adults. Ad26.COV2.S was given intramuscularly at 5x10^10 or 1x10^11 viral particles, as a single shot or as two shots 56 days apart. TCRbeta repertoire sequencing was used to assess the specificity and breadth of SARS-CoV-2-reactive T cell receptors after Ad26.COV2.S vaccination. A total of around 32 samples were included in the TCR-sequenced set, comprising roughly 19 Ad26.COV2.S vaccine recipients, 5 placebo recipients and 8 SARS-CoV-2 convalescent individuals. Participants in the trial were split at random into five groups of five each, receiving low-dose or high-dose Ad26.COV2.S once or twice, or else placebo on both occasions. Investigators remained blinded to trial group allocation during experiments and outcome assessment. Overall study outcomes, separate from this receptor: The authors noted that the TCR breadth and depth analyses may have underestimated total T cell responses. Vaccine and placebo recipients had similar non-spike TCR breadth, a finding consistent with the vaccine containing only spike. Spike-specific TCR breadth was higher in Ad26.COV2.S recipients than in placebo recipients (P = 0.0014). After vaccination, spike-specific CD8+ and CD4+ T cell responses were reported to show substantial breadth. The study was not powered for comparison of responses between vaccine doses or regimens.

The immunoSEQ Assay was used to sequence TCRbeta CDR3 regions. After extraction, genomic DNA underwent amplification by bias-controlled multiplex PCR, followed by high-throughput sequencing. Concerning the study's data processing: Collapsing and filtering of sequences were performed to quantify the absolute abundance of each unique TCRbeta CDR3 region. Usable DNA was measured by amplifying reference genes present in all nucleated cells, and TCRbeta template counts were normalized to that usable DNA to estimate T cell fraction. Repertoire TCRs were annotated as SARS-CoV-2-specific by exact matching of V gene, CDR3 amino acid sequence and J gene to a known reactive TCR set. The reference SARS-CoV-2 TCR set was obtained from MIRA and was filtered for enrichment in COVID-19-positive ImmuneCODE repertoires, whereby public or cross-reactive TCRs were removed. Using the MIRA antigens, annotated TCRs were further analysed by specific ORF or by position within an ORF. Breadth was defined as annotated unique rearrangements over total unique productive rearrangements; depth was the summed frequency of those rearrangements. TCR breadth was compared between groups using two-sided Wilcoxon rank-sum tests. Imported from immuneACCESS, the table was reduced by TCRdb to in-frame sequences with V and J called. These copies leave out some clones; in studies compared against another copy, an unresolved V gene accounts for under half, and the cause of the remainder is not known. The V and J calls and clone size are taken from that table; D and trimming were inferred from the DNA. The sample table holds 300,000 to 400,000 clones, of which around 86% were seen once. The ten largest make up 3.4% of the sample.

The material sequenced was peripheral blood, taken in a trial of Ad26.COV2.S vaccine versus placebo. Recombination linked TRBV2 to TRBJ2-7, and the D gene may be TRBD1, 6 bases matching. This TCR derives from a person aged 18-65 years who received the Ad26.COV2.S COVID-19 vaccine or a placebo. CDR3 region: CASSEAQGKLGEQYF. The DNA sequence is TGTGCCAGCAGTGAAGCCCAGGGGAAATTAGGCGAGCAGTACTTC.